What follows are 26 T cell receptor beta chains derived from one specimen sequenced in a study of blood T cell repertoires in COVID-19. Assay: immunoSEQ multiplex PCR; the TCRdb copy retains only in-frame clones and omits some. Found here are 150,000 to 200,000 clones, roughly 79% of them singletons; the top ten hold about 10%. The sample taken for sequencing was peripheral blood. Source of these receptors: a woman aged 40 to 50 with COVID-19, enrolled during active disease.

The V call is TRBV12-3 or TRBV12-4, the J call TRBJ2-1, with D tentatively TRBD2 (6 bases). CDR3 length: 12 residues. V lost 7 bases to trimming and J lost 13 bases, with 17 bases between them. DNA of the CDR3: TGTGCCAGCAAGGGACTGGATCCACTTCAGTTCTTC. It translates to CASKGLDPLQFF.

The chain recombines TRBV14 with TRBJ2-7, with D unresolved. The CDR3 length is 15 residues. V lost 6 bases and J 0 bases, leaving 15 bases between the germline ends. CDR1 and CDR2 (germline): SGHDN, FVKESK. The CDR3 DNA reads TGTGCCAGCAGACTACCGGCGGAGAACTCCTACGAGCAGTACGTC. It translates to CASRLPAENSYEQYV.

The V and J genes are TRBV28 and TRBJ2-7, with 8 bases lining up with TRBD2. V gave up 4 bases and J gave up 0 bases; unmatched junction bases: 5. This CDR3 is built from 15 residues. Germline V lookup: CDR1 MDHEN, CDR2 SYDVKM. CDR3 coding DNA: TGTGCCAGCAGTTCCCCCGGGACTAGCTCCTACGAGCAGTACTTC. Residues: CASSSPGTSSYEQYF.

The rearrangement joins TRBV7-6 to TRBJ2-1; tentatively, D is TRBD1 (5 bases). V was cut by 4 bases and J by 10 bases, with 17 bases left in between. The CDR3 is 14 residues long. Germline V lookup: CDR1 SGHVS, CDR2 FNYEAQ. DNA for the CDR3: TGTGCCAGCAGCTACTACGACAGCTACCGCGAGCAGTTCTTC. Translated, it gives CASSYYDSYREQFF.

The CDR3 region is CASSSPGQGFDGYTF. In nucleotides, the CDR3 is TGTGCCAGCAGTTCGCCGGGACAGGGATTCGACGGCTACACCTTC. The V gene is TRBV6-1, the J gene TRBJ1-2, with 9 nucleotides matching TRBD1. The J segment lost 8 bases and the V segment lost 5 bases, leaving 12 bases of the junction unmatched. CDR1 MNHNS and CDR2 SASEGT come from the germline V gene. The CDR3 contains 15 residues.

This clone was observed a single time. This rearrangement joins TRBV5-4 to TRBJ2-3; D might be TRBD2 (7 bases). V was trimmed by 3 bases and J by 4 bases, leaving 18 bases between them. CDR1 is SGHNT and CDR2 is YYREEE in the germline V gene (reference sequence). This CDR3 has 16 amino acids. CDR3 coding DNA: TGTGCCAGCAGCTCTCGGGGCGGGGGCCTCGCAGATACGCAGTATTTT. Encoded protein: CASSSRGGGLADTQYF.

The chain joins TRBV5-5 to TRBJ1-5; D is unclear. Germline V gene sequence: CDR1 SGHKS, CDR2 YYEKEE (reference sequence). V was trimmed by 1 base and J by 5 bases, leaving 13 bases between them. This CDR3 spans 15 amino acids. In DNA, the CDR3 is TGTGCCAGCAGCTTGACGTGGGCAGGCTATCAGCCCCAGCATTTT. Translated: CASSLTWAGYQPQHF.

The V and J genes are TRBV7-8 and TRBJ1-1; D not certain. Between the trimmed V and J ends, which lost 4 bases and 3 bases, there was a span of 12 bases. Germline V gives CDR1 SGHVS, CDR2 FQNEAQ. CDR3 size: 14 residues. The chain's CDR3 is CASSSEGGYTEAFF. CDR3 DNA sequence: TGTGCCAGCAGCTCGGAGGGAGGATACACTGAAGCTTTCTTT.

V is TRBV6-1 and J is TRBJ2-1, with 8 positions matching TRBD2. Germline V CDR1 and CDR2: MNHNS, SASEGT. The V and J ends lost 3 bases and 1 base, in that order; junction bases with no gene match: 2. The length of the CDR3 is 15 residues. CDR3 nucleotide sequence: TGTGCCAGCAGTGACCTAGCGGGTTCCTACAATGAGCAGTTCTTC. Protein product: CASSDLAGSYNEQFF.

This chain uses TRBV5-4 with TRBJ1-1; D possibly corresponds to TRBD1 (5 bases). The CDR3 extends over 13 amino acids. V gave up 2 bases and J gave up 4 bases, with 9 bases separating them. The V gene's germline CDR1 is SGHNT and CDR2 YYREEE (reference sequence). CDR3 residues: CASSFGGGTEAFF. CDR3 bases: TGTGCCAGCAGCTTTGGGGGAGGCACTGAAGCTTTCTTT. Complete variable domain (other parts from reference TRBV5-4 and TRBJ1-1): ETGVTQSPTHLIKTRGQQVTLRCSSQSGHNTVSWYQQALGQGPQFIFQYYREEENGRGNFPPRFSGLQFPNYSSELNVNALELDDSALYLCASSFGGGTEAFFGQGTRLTVV.

This sequence joins TRBV19 and TRBJ1-1; D ambiguous. Germline V gene sequence: CDR1 LNHDA, CDR2 SQIVND (reference sequence). Trimming took 2 bases from V and 1 from J, leaving 8 bases between them. There are 14 residues in the CDR3. The CDR3 coding sequence is TGTGCCAGTAGTATACTAGGAGGGAACACTGAAGCTTTCTTT. Translating gives CASSILGGNTEAFF.

V usage is TRBV15 and J usage is TRBJ1-3; D possibly corresponds to TRBD1 (6 bases). Germline V gene sequence: CDR1 LNHNV, CDR2 YYDKDF (reference sequence). The ends were cut back, 0 bases at V and 0 bases at J, with 18 bases in the middle. This CDR3 comprises 19 residues. The CDR3 loop is CATSRDFRPGALSGNTIYF. The CDR3 DNA is TGTGCCACCAGCAGAGATTTTAGGCCAGGGGCTCTCTCTGGAAACACCATATATTTT.

This clone was detected once. This rearrangement joins TRBV12-3 or TRBV12-4 to TRBJ2-2; D not resolved. Trimming removed 3 bases at V and 5 bases at J, with 4 bases between. The CDR3 spans 12 residues. CDR3: CASSFGTGELFF. The CDR3 DNA is TGTGCCAGCAGTTTCGGTACCGGGGAGCTGTTTTTT.

The rearrangement uses TRBV5-6 and TRBJ2-3; D call uncertain. V lost 2 bases and J 5 bases, leaving 9 bases between the germline ends. Germline CDR1 SGHDT, CDR2 YYEEEE. The CDR3 totals 13 residues. The CDR3 sequence: CASSFADKDTQYF. CDR3 nucleotide sequence: TGTGCCAGCAGCTTCGCTGACAAAGATACGCAGTATTTT.

The rearrangement uses TRBV28 and TRBJ2-5; 14 bases are a match to TRBD2. V lost 6 bases to trimming and J lost 7 bases; unmatched junction nucleotides: 10. Germline V gene data show CDR1 as MDHEN and CDR2 as SYDVKM. The length of the CDR3 is 16 residues. DNA of the CDR3: TGTGCCAGCAGGCCCGGGACTAGCGGGAGATTTGGGACCCAGTACTTC. Its translation is CASRPGTSGRFGTQYF. Together with reference TRBV28 and TRBJ2-5, the CDR3 gives the full variable domain: DVKVTQSSRYLVKRTGEKVFLECVQDMDHENMFWYRQDPGLGLRLIYFSYDVKMKEKGDIPEGYSVSREKKERFSLILESASTNQTSMYLCASRPGTSGRFGTQYFGPGTRLLVL.

The rearrangement uses TRBV2 and TRBJ1-4, with a weak D call TRBD1 (5 bases). Germline assignment: CDR1 SNHLY and CDR2 FYNNEI. The length of the CDR3 is 13 residues. V lost 7 bases to trimming and J lost 8 bases, with 14 bases between them. This CDR3 is CASKWTGGEKLFF. The CDR3 DNA reads TGTGCCAGCAAATGGACGGGGGGGGAAAAACTGTTTTTT.

This clone was found once. The rearrangement links TRBV2 to TRBJ1-1; 7 bases map to TRBD1. J gave up 0 bases and V 5 bases, and 6 bases lay outside the gene matches. Germline V gives CDR1 SNHLY, CDR2 FYNNEI. The CDR3 consists of 15 residues. CDR3: CASSFNRGMNTEAFF. The CDR3 nucleotides are TGTGCCAGCAGTTTTAACAGGGGAATGAACACTGAAGCTTTCTTT.

The V and J genes are TRBV5-6 and TRBJ1-4; TRBD1 matches 7 bases. Trimming at V came to 0 bases and at J to 4 bases, leaving 3 bases not matched to a gene. CDR1 SGHDT and CDR2 YYEEEE come from the germline V gene. The CDR3 spans 15 residues. The CDR3 reads CASSLGTGFNEKLFF. In nucleotides, the CDR3 is TGTGCCAGCAGCTTGGGGACAGGCTTTAATGAAAAACTGTTTTTT.

This rearrangement joins TRBV5-6 to TRBJ1-5, with D unresolved. The CDR3 extends over 14 amino acids. V was shortened by 1 base and J by 0 bases, with 5 bases between the two germline ends. The germline CDR1 and CDR2 sequences are SGHDT and YYEEEE. The CDR3 spells CASSLLNSNQPQHF. The CDR3 DNA is TGTGCCAGCAGCTTGTTAAATAGCAATCAGCCCCAGCATTTT.

In DNA, the CDR3 is TGTGCCAGCAGCTCTCGTTTGGCGGAGTCCTACAATGAGCAGTTCTTC. Protein product: CASSSRLAESYNEQFF. The genes are TRBV7-3 and TRBJ2-1; D gene unclear. The CDR3 is made up of 16 amino acids. CDR1 SGHTA and CDR2 FQGTGA come from the germline V gene. V dropped 4 bases and J dropped 1 base, with 14 bases sitting between them.

The chain joins TRBV7-2 to TRBJ2-7; 7 bases match TRBD2. Germline V gene data show CDR1 as SGHTA and CDR2 as FQGNSA. V lost 0 bases, J lost 0 bases, and 2 bases stayed unmatched. This CDR3 contains 15 residues. The CDR3 DNA reads TGTGCCAGCAGCTTAGCGGGGACTAACTCCTACGAGCAGTACTTC. Protein: CASSLAGTNSYEQYF. Full variable domain (rest looked up from reference TRBV7-2 and TRBJ2-7): GAGVSQSPSNKVTEKGKDVELRCDPISGHTALYWYRQSLGQGLEFLIYFQGNSAPDKSGLPSDRFSAERTGGSVSTLTIQRTQQEDSAVYLCASSLAGTNSYEQYFGPGTRLTVT.

The genes are TRBV7-9 and TRBJ1-2; D uncertain. Germline CDR1 and CDR2: SEHNR and FQNEAQ (reference sequence). The CDR3 has 13 residues. V was clipped by 1 base and J by 6 bases, with 9 bases between them. CDR3 sequence (DNA): TGTGCCAGCAGCTTAGGCCGGCAGGATGGCTACACCTTC. Protein product: CASSLGRQDGYTF.

The rearrangement links TRBV11-2 to TRBJ2-3; 8 bases are shared with TRBD1. Germline V gene lookup returns CDR1 SGHAT and CDR2 FQNNGV. With V trimmed by 3 bases and J by 0 bases, 11 bases remained unmatched. The CDR3 covers 18 residues. The CDR3 DNA reads TGTGCCAGCAGCTTCGTTAGAAGACAGGGGACCAGCACAGATACGCAGTATTTT. It specifies CASSFVRRQGTSTDTQYF.

The chain couples TRBV7-2 to TRBJ2-1, with 9 positions matching TRBD2. The CDR3 has 15 amino acids. Germline values: CDR1 SGHTA, CDR2 FQGNSA. V lost 1 base and J lost 5; bases outside the gene matches: 3. The CDR3 region has the DNA TGTGCCAGCAGCTTAGTTAGCGGGAGACACAATGAGCAGTTCTTC. This translates into CASSLVSGRHNEQFF.

This rearrangement joins TRBV5-1 to TRBJ2-1; 8 positions match TRBD1. The V gene's germline CDR1 is SGHRS and CDR2 YFSETQ. V was pared by 2 bases and J by 1 base, with 2 bases of the junction left unmatched. The length of the CDR3 is 15 residues. This CDR3 reads CASSFWTGSYNEQFF. CDR3 coding DNA: TGCGCCAGCAGCTTCTGGACAGGGTCCTACAATGAGCAGTTCTTC.

The chain is built from TRBV5-1 and TRBJ2-5; D is uncertain. Trimming left V 2 bases short and J 2 bases short, with 19 bases between. Germline V gene lookup returns CDR1 SGHRS and CDR2 YFSETQ. The CDR3 has 17 residues. CDR3 residues: CASSFHLDSRMQETQYF. In DNA form, the CDR3 reads TGCGCCAGCAGCTTCCACCTGGATAGCCGTATGCAAGAGACCCAGTACTTC.